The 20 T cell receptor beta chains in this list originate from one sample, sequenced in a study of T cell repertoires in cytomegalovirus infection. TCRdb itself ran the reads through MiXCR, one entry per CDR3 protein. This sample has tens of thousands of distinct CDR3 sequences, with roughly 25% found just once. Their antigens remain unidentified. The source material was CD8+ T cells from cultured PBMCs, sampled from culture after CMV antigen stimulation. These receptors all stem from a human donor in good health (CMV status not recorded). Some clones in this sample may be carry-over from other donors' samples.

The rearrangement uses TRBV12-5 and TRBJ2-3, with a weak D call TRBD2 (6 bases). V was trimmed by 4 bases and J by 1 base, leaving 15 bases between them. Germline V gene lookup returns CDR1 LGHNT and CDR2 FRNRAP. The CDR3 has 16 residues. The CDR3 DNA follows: TGTGCTAGTGGTTGGGAGGCAGAGATGGGCACAGATACGCAGTATTTT. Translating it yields CASGWEAEMGTDTQYF.

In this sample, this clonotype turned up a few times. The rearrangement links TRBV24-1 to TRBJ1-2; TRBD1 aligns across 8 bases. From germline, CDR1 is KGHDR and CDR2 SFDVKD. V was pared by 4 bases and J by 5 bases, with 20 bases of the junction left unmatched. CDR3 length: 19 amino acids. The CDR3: CATSDRGQGSLPRFYGYTF. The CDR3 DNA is TGTGCCACCAGTGACCGCGGACAGGGTAGCCTCCCCCGCTTTTATGGCTACACCTTC.

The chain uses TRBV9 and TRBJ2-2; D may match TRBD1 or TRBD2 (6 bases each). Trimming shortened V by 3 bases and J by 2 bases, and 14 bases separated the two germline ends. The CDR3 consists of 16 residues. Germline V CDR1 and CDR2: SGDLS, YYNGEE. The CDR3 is CASSEGGVANTGELFF. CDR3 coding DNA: TGTGCCAGCAGCGAGGGGGGAGTGGCAAACACCGGGGAGCTGTTTTTT.

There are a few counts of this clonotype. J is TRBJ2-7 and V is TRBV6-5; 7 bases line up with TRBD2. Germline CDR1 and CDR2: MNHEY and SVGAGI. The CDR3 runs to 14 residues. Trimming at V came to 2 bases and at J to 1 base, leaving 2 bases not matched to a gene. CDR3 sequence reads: CASSYAGGSYEQYF. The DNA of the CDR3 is TGTGCCAGCAGTTACGCCGGGGGGTCCTACGAGCAGTACTTC.

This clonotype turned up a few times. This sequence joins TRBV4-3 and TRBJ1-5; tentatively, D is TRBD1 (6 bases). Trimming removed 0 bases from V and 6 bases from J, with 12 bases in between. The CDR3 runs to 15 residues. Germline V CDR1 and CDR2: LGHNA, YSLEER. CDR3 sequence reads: CASSQDRQVGQPQHF. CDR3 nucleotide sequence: TGCGCCAGCAGCCAAGATCGACAGGTTGGTCAGCCCCAGCATTTT.

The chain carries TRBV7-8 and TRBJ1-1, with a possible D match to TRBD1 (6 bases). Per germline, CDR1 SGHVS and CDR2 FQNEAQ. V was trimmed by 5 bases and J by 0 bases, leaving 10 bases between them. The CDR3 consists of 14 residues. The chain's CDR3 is CASSMGHLNTEAFF. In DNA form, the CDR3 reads TGTGCCAGCAGCATGGGACACTTGAACACTGAAGCTTTCTTT. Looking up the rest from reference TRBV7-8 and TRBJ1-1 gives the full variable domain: GAGVSQSPRYKVAKRGQDVALRCDPISGHVSLFWYQQALGQGPEFLTYFQNEAQLDKSGLPSDRFFAERPEGSVSTLKIQRTQQEDSAVYLCASSMGHLNTEAFFGQGTRLTVV.

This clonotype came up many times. The CDR3 is CASSPNARLAGGLYEQYF. CDR3 sequence (DNA): TGTGCCAGCAGCCCTAACGCCAGACTAGCGGGGGGACTCTACGAGCAGTACTTC. The chain recombines TRBV7-2 with TRBJ2-7, with TRBD2 matching 13 bases. This CDR3 is built from 18 residues. With 5 bases clipped from V and 3 bases from J, the junction kept 13 bases outside the gene matches. Germline CDR1 SGHTA, CDR2 FQGNSA.

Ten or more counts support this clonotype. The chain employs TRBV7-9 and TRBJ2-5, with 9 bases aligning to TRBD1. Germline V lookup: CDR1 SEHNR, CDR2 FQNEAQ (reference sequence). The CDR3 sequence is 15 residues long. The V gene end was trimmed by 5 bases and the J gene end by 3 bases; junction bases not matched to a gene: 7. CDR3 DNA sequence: TGTGCCAGCAGCGACAGGGGGAGGGAAGAAGAGACCCAGTACTTC. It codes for CASSDRGREEETQYF.

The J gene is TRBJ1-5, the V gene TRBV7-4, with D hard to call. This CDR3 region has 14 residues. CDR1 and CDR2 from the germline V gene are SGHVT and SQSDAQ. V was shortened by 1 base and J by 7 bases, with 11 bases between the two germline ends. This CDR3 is CASSLVGSGQPQHF. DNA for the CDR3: TGTGCCAGCAGCTTAGTAGGCAGCGGGCAGCCCCAGCATTTT. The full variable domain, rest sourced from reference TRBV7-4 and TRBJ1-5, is GAGVSQSPRYKVAKRGRDVALRCDSISGHVTLYWYRQTLGQGSEVLTYSQSDAQRDKSGRPSGRFSAERPERSVSTLKIQRTEQGDSAVYLCASSLVGSGQPQHFGDGTRLSIL.

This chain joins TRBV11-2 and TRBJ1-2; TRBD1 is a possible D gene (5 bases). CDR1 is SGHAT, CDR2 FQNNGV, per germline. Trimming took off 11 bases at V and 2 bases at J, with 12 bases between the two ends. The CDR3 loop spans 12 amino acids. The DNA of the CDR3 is TGTGCCGTAATGGGGGGGAACTATGGCTACACCTTC. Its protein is CAVMGGNYGYTF.

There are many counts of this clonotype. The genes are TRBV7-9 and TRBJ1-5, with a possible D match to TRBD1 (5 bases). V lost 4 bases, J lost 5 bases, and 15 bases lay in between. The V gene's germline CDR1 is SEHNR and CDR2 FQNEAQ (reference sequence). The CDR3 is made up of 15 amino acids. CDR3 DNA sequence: TGTGCCAGCAGCTGGGGAGAGACGGGGGATCAGCCCCAGCATTTT. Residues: CASSWGETGDQPQHF.

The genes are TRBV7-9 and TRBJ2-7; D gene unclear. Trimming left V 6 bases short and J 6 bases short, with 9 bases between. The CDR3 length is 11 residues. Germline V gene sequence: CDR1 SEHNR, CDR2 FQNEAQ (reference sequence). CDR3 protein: CASRLSGEQYF. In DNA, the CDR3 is TGTGCCAGCAGGCTCTCAGGCGAGCAGTACTTC.

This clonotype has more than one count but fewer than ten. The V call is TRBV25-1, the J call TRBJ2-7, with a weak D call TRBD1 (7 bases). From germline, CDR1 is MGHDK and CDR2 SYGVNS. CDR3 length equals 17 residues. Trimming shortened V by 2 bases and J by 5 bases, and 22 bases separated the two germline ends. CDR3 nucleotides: TGTGCCAGCAGTGAAGGCGCGGGAAACAGGGGCGACCACGAGCAGTACTTC. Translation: CASSEGAGNRGDHEQYF.

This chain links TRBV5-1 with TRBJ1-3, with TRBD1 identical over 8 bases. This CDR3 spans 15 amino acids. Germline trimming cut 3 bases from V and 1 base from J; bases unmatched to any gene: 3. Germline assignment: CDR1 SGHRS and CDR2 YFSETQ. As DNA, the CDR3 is TGCGCCAGCAGCTCGACAGGGGAATCTGGAAACACCATATATTTT. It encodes CASSSTGESGNTIYF.

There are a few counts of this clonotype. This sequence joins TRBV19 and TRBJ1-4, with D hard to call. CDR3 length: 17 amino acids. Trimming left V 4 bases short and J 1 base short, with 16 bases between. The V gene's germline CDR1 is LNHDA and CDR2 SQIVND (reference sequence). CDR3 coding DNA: TGTGCCAGTAGTACAAGCTACCTTGAGGAAACTAATGAAAAACTGTTTTTT. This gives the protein CASSTSYLEETNEKLFF. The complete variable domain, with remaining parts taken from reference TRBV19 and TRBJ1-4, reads DGGITQSPKYLFRKEGQNVTLSCEQNLNHDAMYWYRQDPGQGLRLIYYSQIVNDFQKGDIAEGYSVSREKKESFPLTVTSAQKNPTAFYLCASSTSYLEETNEKLFFGSGTQLSVL.

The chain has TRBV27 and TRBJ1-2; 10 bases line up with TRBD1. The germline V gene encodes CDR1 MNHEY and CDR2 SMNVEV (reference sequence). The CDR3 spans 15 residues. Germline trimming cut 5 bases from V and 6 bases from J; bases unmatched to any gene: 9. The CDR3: CASSTMGGQGHGYTF. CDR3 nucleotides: TGTGCCAGCAGTACTATGGGGGGACAGGGGCATGGCTACACCTTC.

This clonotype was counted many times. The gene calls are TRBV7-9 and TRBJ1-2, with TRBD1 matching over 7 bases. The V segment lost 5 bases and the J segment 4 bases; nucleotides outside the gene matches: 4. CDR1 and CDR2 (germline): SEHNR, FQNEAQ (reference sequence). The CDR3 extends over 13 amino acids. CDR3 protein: CASSPGQVYGYTF. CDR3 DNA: TGTGCCAGCAGCCCCGGACAGGTCTATGGCTACACCTTC.

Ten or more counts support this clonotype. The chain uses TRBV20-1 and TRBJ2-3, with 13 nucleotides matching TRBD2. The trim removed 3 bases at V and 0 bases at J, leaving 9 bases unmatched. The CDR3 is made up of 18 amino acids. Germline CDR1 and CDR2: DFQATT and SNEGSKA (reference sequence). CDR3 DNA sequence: TGCAGTGCTAGTGGGGGGACTAGCGGGGCGAAAAGCACAGATACGCAGTATTTT. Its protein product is CSASGGTSGAKSTDTQYF.

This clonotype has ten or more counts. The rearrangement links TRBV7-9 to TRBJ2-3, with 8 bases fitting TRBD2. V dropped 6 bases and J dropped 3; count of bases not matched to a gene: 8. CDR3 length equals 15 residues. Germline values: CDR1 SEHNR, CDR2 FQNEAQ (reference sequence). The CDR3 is CASSSPGLGTDTQYF. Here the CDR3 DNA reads TGTGCCAGCAGTTCTCCGGGACTAGGGACAGATACGCAGTATTTT.

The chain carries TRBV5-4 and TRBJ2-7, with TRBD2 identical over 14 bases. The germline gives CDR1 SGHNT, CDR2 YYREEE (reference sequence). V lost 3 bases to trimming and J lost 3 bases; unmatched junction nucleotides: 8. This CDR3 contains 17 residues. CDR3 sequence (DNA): TGTGCCAGCAGCTCCGGGACTAGCGGGAGAGTGGGCTACGAGCAGTACTTC. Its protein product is CASSSGTSGRVGYEQYF.